The following is a T cell receptor (beta chain) sequence with its context. Its antigen is not known. It was template switching that added a universal primer site, and there were unique molecular identifiers on the cDNA. TCRdb re-analysed the 5' RACE reads in MiXCR, keeping a single row per CDR3 protein. The sample records around 670,000 distinct CDR3 sequences, over 5% being singletons. The sample originates from a study of identical twins. Germline values: CDR1 SGDLS, CDR2 YYNGEE. After removal of 4 bases from V and 8 bases from J, the junction contained 13 bases not matched to a gene. The CDR3 contains 16 residues. General study results and limits: The analysis was cross-sectional rather than longitudinal within donors.

V usage is TRBV9 and J usage is TRBJ2-1, with 9 bases lining up with TRBD2. The sample taken for sequencing was naive T cells sorted from blood. The receptor was derived from a man aged 18 to 35 in good health. The CDR3 loop reads CASSPFLIAGVYEQFF. The CDR3 region has the DNA TGTGCCAGCAGCCCATTTTTGATAGCGGGAGTTTATGAGCAGTTCTTC.